These T cell receptor beta chains were read from a single sample in a study of vaccination effects on CD4 cells after COVID-19. Assay used: immunoSEQ multiplex PCR; TCRdb lists only in-frame clones, some missing. The table shows approximately 24,000 clones, with 81% occurring only once. These receptors' targets are unknown. Sequencing used CD4+ T cells from PBMCs cultured with SARS-CoV-2 spike peptides, obtained after COVID-19 vaccination. The source of these receptors is a human donor who received a COVID-19 vaccine. Some clones in this sample may be carry-over from other donors' samples. The CDR3 runs from the conserved cysteine through the conserved F or W. A D gene is named only where the DNA matches it firmly. The size field is filled for only some rows; it gives once, few, many or a size class.

>.|.|TRBV4-3|TRBJ1-2|15
CASSPVGGANYGYTF
TGCGCCAGCAGCCCAGTGGGCGGTGCTAACTATGGCTACACCTTC
>.|.|TRBV28|TRBJ1-2|14
CASSLRRNTRGYTF
TGTGCCAGCAGTTTAAGGCGCAATACGCGTGGCTACACCTTC
>TRBD1|.|TRBV20-1|TRBJ1-1|11
CSADRDTEAFF
TGCAGTGCAGACAGGGACACTGAAGCTTTCTTT
>.|.|TRBV6-5|TRBJ1-3|12
CASDSSGNTIYF
TGTGCCAGTGACAGCTCTGGAAACACCATATATTTT
>.|.|TRBV2|TRBJ1-3|12
CASSPRGNTIYF
TGTGCCAGCAGTCCGAGGGGGAACACCATATATTTT
>.|.|TRBV9|TRBJ1-6|14
CASSVVPDNSPLHF
TGTGCCAGCAGCGTAGTCCCGGACAATTCACCCCTCCACTTT
>TRBD1|.|TRBV2|TRBJ1-4|16
CASRRTGAATNEKLFF
TGTGCCAGCAGACGGACAGGGGCTGCAACTAATGAAAAACTGTTTTTT
>.|.|TRBV18|TRBJ1-6|14
CASSGQKGDSPLHF
TGTGCCAGCTCCGGACAAAAAGGCGATTCACCCCTCCACTTT
>.|.|TRBV4-3|TRBJ1-5|17
CASSQDPPGISNQPQHF
TGCGCCAGCAGCCAAGATCCCCCAGGGATTAGCAATCAGCCCCAGCATTTT
>TRBD2|.|TRBV6-5|TRBJ2-3|11
CASTSGGARYF
TGTGCCAGCACCTCGGGGGGGGCTAGGTATTTT
>TRBD1|.|TRBV3-1/TRBV3-2|TRBJ1-1|15
CASSQWGQLNTEAFF
TGTGCCAGCAGCCAGTGGGGACAGTTGAACACTGAAGCTTTCTTT
>TRBD2|.|TRBV5-1|TRBJ2-3|19
CASSLVRSGGAGVPDTQYF
TGCGCCAGCAGCTTGGTGCGTAGCGGGGGGGCCGGGGTGCCAGATACGCAGTATTTT
>.|.|TRBV21-1|TRBJ1-4|15
CASGEREGPGEKLFF
TGTGCCAGCGGGGAGAGGGAGGGTCCCGGCGAAAAACTGTTTTTT
>.|.|TRBV21-1|TRBJ1-2|17
CASSLGKKAGAFSGYTF
TGTGCCAGCAGCCTAGGGAAGAAAGCGGGGGCGTTCAGCGGCTACACCTTC
>TRBD2|.|TRBV6-6|TRBJ2-3|13
CASSWTSKDTQYF
TGTGCCAGCAGTTGGACTAGCAAGGATACGCAGTATTTT
>TRBD1|.|TRBV10-2|TRBJ1-5|14
CASRTGGSNQPQHF
TGCGCCAGCAGAACAGGGGGGAGCAATCAGCCCCAGCATTTT
>.|few|TRBV7-2|TRBJ1-6|14
CASSYDTDGSPLHF
TGTGCCAGCAGCTATGACACGGACGGTTCACCCCTCCACTTT
>.|.|TRBV5-6|TRBJ1-5|13
CASSFSSNQPQHF
TGTGCCAGCAGCTTTTCAAGCAATCAGCCCCAGCATTTT
>.|.|TRBV5-1|TRBJ2-3|13
CASSLAGEDTQYF
TGCGCCAGCAGCTTGGCAGGGGAAGATACGCAGTATTTT
>TRBD2|.|TRBV5-1|TRBJ2-3|16
CASSLIAGGRTDTQYF
TGCGCCAGCAGCTTAATAGCGGGGGGGCGCACAGATACGCAGTATTTT
>TRBD1|.|TRBV6-5|TRBJ2-1|15
CASREGQGPYNEQFF
TGTGCCAGCAGGGAGGGACAGGGCCCCTACAATGAGCAGTTCTTC
>.|.|TRBV6-1|TRBJ1-5|13
CASSEGAGRPQHF
TGTGCCAGCAGTGAGGGGGCCGGCCGGCCCCAGCATTTT
>.|few|TRBV12-3/TRBV12-4|TRBJ1-2|13
CASSFRQGYGYTF
TGTGCCAGCAGTTTTCGTCAGGGGTATGGCTACACCTTC
>.|.|TRBV6-5|TRBJ1-2|13
CAGRAGFGYGYTF
TGTGCCGGCCGGGCAGGGTTTGGCTATGGCTACACCTTC
>.|.|TRBV5-1|TRBJ1-2|15
CASSFGDKLGYGYTF
TGCGCCAGCAGCTTTGGGGACAAGCTAGGCTATGGCTACACCTTC
>TRBD1|.|TRBV2|TRBJ2-5|16
CASNPGRGRGGETQYF
TGTGCCAGCAACCCGGGCAGGGGGCGAGGAGGGGAGACCCAGTACTTC
>.|once|TRBV5-8|TRBJ2-1|14
CASPGRASANEQFF
TGTGCCAGCCCCGGCAGGGCCTCAGCGAATGAGCAGTTCTTC